This T cell receptor beta chain was identified in a study of blood T cell repertoires in COVID-19. Turning to the study itself: Sites across the United States, Italy and Spain contributed samples from acute and convalescent COVID-19.

This clone has a single count. Here immunoSEQ multiplex PCR was the method, and the copy in TCRdb shows in-frame clones only, minus some. Of 110,000 to 150,000 clones in the sample, 85% to 90% were seen once. The V gene's germline CDR1 is KGHDR and CDR2 SFDVKD. V lost 2 bases and J lost 2, with 14 bases in between. The CDR3 sequence is 16 residues long. Sequencing input: peripheral blood. This sequence originates from a man aged 60 to 69 with active or convalescent COVID-19. The V call is TRBV24-1, the J call TRBJ1-2; D unclear. CDR3 protein: CATSDSSVAQNYGYTF. The CDR3 DNA follows: TGTGCCACCAGTGATTCCAGTGTGGCTCAGAACTATGGCTACACCTTC.